These 22 T cell receptor beta chains share one sample of origin, sequenced in a study of CD8 T cells in Susac syndrome. An input of roughly 0.5 to 1 ug of RNA was subjected to reverse transcription using random hexamers. Each CDR3 protein is one row after TCRdb ran MiXCR on the immunoSEQ multiplex PCR reads. The table has fewer than 350,000 distinct CDR3 sequences, 89% seen once. Input material: CD8+ T cells from PBMCs. The source of these receptors is a human donor with multiple sclerosis.

The chain joins TRBV7-9 to TRBJ2-7; TRBD1 matches 8 bases. The CDR3 consists of 19 residues. The germline gives CDR1 SEHNR, CDR2 FQNEAQ (reference sequence). Trimming at V came to 5 bases and at J to 0 bases, leaving 18 bases not matched to a gene. This CDR3 reads CASSPDRTGLGLNSYEQYF. The CDR3 region has the DNA TGTGCCAGCAGCCCTGATAGGACAGGGCTGGGTTTGAACTCCTACGAGCAGTACTTC.

The J gene is TRBJ2-5, the V gene TRBV6-5; possible D gene TRBD2, 6 bases. Trimming removed 5 bases at V and 9 bases at J, with 25 bases between. Per germline, CDR1 MNHEY and CDR2 SVGAGI. This CDR3 has 16 amino acids. The CDR3 nucleotides read TGTGCCAGCAGTACTAGCCCCGGCCCCCCTAGGAACTCCCAGTACTTC. Encoded protein: CASSTSPGPPRNSQYF.

V and J are TRBV28 and TRBJ2-7; D is perhaps TRBD1 (6 bases). The V gene's germline CDR1 is MDHEN and CDR2 SYDVKM. The CDR3 totals 13 residues. V was pared by 5 bases and J by 3 bases, with 11 bases between. The CDR3 DNA follows: TGTGCCAGCAGTCCGTCAGGGGTCTACGAGCAGTACTTC. Amino acids: CASSPSGVYEQYF.

The CDR3 nucleotides are TGCAGTGCTAGAGTCTTGTACGGAGGTGAGCAGTTCTTC. It codes for CSARVLYGGEQFF. The rearrangement joins TRBV20-1 to TRBJ2-1; the D gene is possibly TRBD2 (5 bases). Trimming took off 1 base at V and 9 bases at J, with 13 bases between the two ends. CDR3 length: 13 amino acids. Germline CDR1 DFQATT, CDR2 SNEGSKA (reference sequence).

CDR3 region: CSARPPTGFIGYTF. Written as DNA, the CDR3 is TGCAGTGCTCGCCCTCCGACAGGGTTCATTGGCTACACCTTC. This chain uses TRBV20-1 with TRBJ1-2, with 7 bases aligning to TRBD1. V was pared by 5 bases and J by 7 bases, with 13 bases of the junction left unmatched. CDR1 is DFQATT, CDR2 SNEGSKA, per germline (reference sequence). This CDR3 spans 14 amino acids.

CDR3 nucleotides: TGCAGTGCCTCTAGCGGGAGAACTCCTGCGAACACCGGGGAGCTGTTTTTT. Amino acids: CSASSGRTPANTGELFF. V is TRBV20-1 and J is TRBJ2-2, with 10 bases aligning to TRBD2. The J segment lost 0 bases and the V segment lost 6 bases, leaving 10 bases of the junction unmatched. In germline, CDR1 is DFQATT, CDR2 SNEGSKA (reference sequence). This CDR3 is built from 17 residues.

The rearrangement links TRBV11-2 to TRBJ2-1; TRBD2 matches at 10 bases. The V gene end was trimmed by 4 bases and the J gene end by 2 bases; junction bases not matched to a gene: 11. This CDR3 region has 18 residues. Germline V lookup: CDR1 SGHAT, CDR2 FQNNGV. The CDR3 coding sequence is TGTGCCAGCAGCTCACTAGGTACTAGCGGGACCACCTACAATGAGCAGTTCTTC. As protein: CASSSLGTSGTTYNEQFF.

This chain joins TRBV6-5 and TRBJ2-3; no clear D gene. This CDR3 has 12 residues. Germline V gives CDR1 MNHEY, CDR2 SVGAGI. With 7 bases removed from V and 4 bases from J, the gap between germline ends came to 9 bases. This CDR3 reads CASTSPPDTQYF. The CDR3 region has the DNA TGTGCCAGCACCTCTCCCCCAGATACGCAGTATTTT.

This clonotype was seen more than once but under ten times. V and J are TRBV28 and TRBJ1-1, with D unresolved. The CDR3 is made up of 13 amino acids. Germline CDR1 and CDR2: MDHEN and SYDVKM. Between the trimmed V and J ends, which lost 2 bases and 1 base, there was a span of 5 bases. The CDR3 DNA reads as TGTGCCAGCAGTTTACCGGGGAACACTGAAGCTTTCTTT. As protein: CASSLPGNTEAFF.

This clonotype was counted at least ten times. V gene TRBV28 combines with J gene TRBJ2-1; D is undetermined. Germline CDR1 and CDR2: MDHEN and SYDVKM. V lost 6 bases and J 4 bases, leaving 7 bases between the germline ends. This CDR3 comprises 12 residues. The CDR3 DNA reads as TGTGCCAGCAGCCCCGGGTACAATGAGCAGTTCTTC. Translated: CASSPGYNEQFF.

This chain connects TRBV9 to TRBJ1-3; maybe TRBD1 (6 bases). The ends were cut back, 5 bases at V and 2 bases at J, with 11 bases in the middle. The CDR3 covers 14 residues. In germline, CDR1 is SGDLS, CDR2 YYNGEE. CDR3 DNA sequence: TGTGCCAGCAGTTCCAACAGGGCTGGAAACACCATATATTTT. Encoded protein: CASSSNRAGNTIYF.

The gene calls are TRBV18 and TRBJ2-3; D tentatively reads TRBD1 or TRBD2 (5 bases each). The length of the CDR3 is 16 residues. The V and J ends lost 0 bases and 2 bases respectively, with 12 bases between them. Germline V gene data show CDR1 as KGHSH and CDR2 as LQKENI. CDR3 DNA: TGTGCCAGCTCACCACCGGTTACGGGGCACACAGATACGCAGTATTTT. Translated: CASSPPVTGHTDTQYF. Complete variable domain (other parts from reference TRBV18 and TRBJ2-3): NAGVMQNPRHLVRRRGQEARLRCSPMKGHSHVYWYRQLPEEGLKFMVYLQKENIIDESGMPKERFSAEFPKEGPSILRIQQVVRGDSAAYFCASSPPVTGHTDTQYFGPGTRLTVL.

The chain uses TRBV5-1 and TRBJ1-2; a possible D gene is TRBD1 (6 bases). CDR3 length equals 15 residues. Germline values: CDR1 SGHRS, CDR2 YFSETQ. With 4 bases removed from V and 6 bases from J, the gap between germline ends came to 19 bases. This CDR3 reads CASSPPGQGNDGYTF. The DNA for the CDR3 is TGCGCCAGCAGCCCGCCGGGCCAGGGGAACGATGGCTACACCTTC.

The chain has TRBV9 and TRBJ2-2; no clear D gene. The CDR3 contains 14 residues. The V end lost 3 bases, the J end lost 3 bases, and 9 bases lay between the germline ends. CDR1 and CDR2 from the germline V gene are SGDLS and YYNGEE. CDR3 amino acids: CASSGGMDTGELFF. CDR3 coding DNA: TGTGCCAGCAGCGGGGGTATGGACACCGGGGAGCTGTTTTTT.

The chain employs TRBV13 and TRBJ1-2, with TRBD1 matching over 10 bases. V lost 5 bases to trimming and J lost 1 base; unmatched junction nucleotides: 4. The CDR3 is 15 amino acids. The V gene's germline CDR1 is PRHDT and CDR2 FYEKMQ (reference sequence). This CDR3 reads CASSGGTGVNYGYTF. Here the CDR3 DNA reads TGTGCCAGCAGCGGAGGGACAGGGGTTAACTATGGCTACACCTTC.

J is TRBJ2-2 and V is TRBV6-4, with D possibly TRBD2 on 6 matching bases. Trimming cost V 5 bases and J 1 base, with 14 bases left between them. CDR3 length equals 16 residues. Germline V CDR1 and CDR2: MRHNA, SNTAGT. DNA for the CDR3: TGTGCCAGCAGTCATCTGGGGGGACTGAACACCGGGGAGCTGTTTTTT. Protein sequence: CASSHLGGLNTGELFF.

The chain carries TRBV6-5 and TRBJ2-1; 9 bases are shared with TRBD1. Germline lookup yields CDR1 MNHEY and CDR2 SVGAGI. V lost 3 bases, J lost 4 bases, and 4 bases stayed unmatched. The CDR3 runs to 15 residues. This CDR3 reads CASSYGTGLYNEQFF. DNA for the CDR3: TGTGCCAGCAGTTATGGGACAGGGCTTTACAATGAGCAGTTCTTC.

The rearrangement joins TRBV5-1 to TRBJ2-7; 8 bases align to TRBD2. The germline V gene encodes CDR1 SGHRS and CDR2 YFSETQ. V lost 4 bases, J lost 2 bases, and 5 bases stayed unmatched. The CDR3 totals 14 residues. The CDR3 nucleotides read TGCGCCAGCAGCGGGGGACTAGGAGCCTACGAGCAGTACTTC. Amino acids: CASSGGLGAYEQYF.

The gene calls are TRBV30 and TRBJ2-5; D unclear. The CDR3 is made up of 15 amino acids. V shed 4 bases and J shed 5 bases, with 20 bases lying between them. Germline loops: CDR1 GTSNPN, CDR2 SVGIG (reference sequence). CDR3 nucleotide sequence: TGTGCCTGGACAACGGCCAACGACTTTCGGGAGACCCAGTACTTC. It encodes CAWTTANDFRETQYF. Full variable domain (missing parts from reference TRBV30 and TRBJ2-5): SQTIHQWPATLVQPVGSPLSLECTVEGTSNPNLYWYRQAAGRGLQLLFYSVGIGQISSEVPQNLSASRPQDRQFILSSKKLLLSDSGFYLCAWTTANDFRETQYFGPGTRLLVL.

This clonotype was found a few times. This chain joins TRBV7-8 and TRBJ1-1; 9 bases agree with TRBD1. Trimming cost V 4 bases and J 3 bases; bases outside gene matches: 3. The V gene's germline CDR1 is SGHVS and CDR2 FQNEAQ. The CDR3 covers 14 residues. The CDR3 region has the DNA TGTGCCAGCAGCTCTGGACAGGGGTACACTGAAGCTTTCTTT. Translating it yields CASSSGQGYTEAFF.

The chain is built from TRBV7-2 and TRBJ2-3; the match to TRBD2 covers 9 bases. Germline loops: CDR1 SGHTA, CDR2 FQGNSA. The CDR3 is made up of 18 amino acids. V lost 0 bases to trimming and J lost 3 bases; unmatched junction nucleotides: 10. The CDR3 spells CASSLAPYSGSTTDTQYF. The CDR3 DNA is TGTGCCAGCAGCTTAGCCCCCTATAGCGGGAGTACGACAGATACGCAGTATTTT.

This clonotype has a single count. The chain employs TRBV7-9 and TRBJ2-5, with 10 bases identical to TRBD1. Germline trimming cut 4 bases from V and 1 base from J; bases unmatched to any gene: 6. Germline V lookup: CDR1 SEHNR, CDR2 FQNEAQ (reference sequence). The CDR3 runs 16 residues. The CDR3 protein is CASSSRDRGVQETQYF. The CDR3 DNA is TGTGCCAGCAGCTCCAGGGACAGGGGAGTCCAAGAGACCCAGTACTTC.